This TCR beta chain was retrieved from a study of cytomegalovirus exposure and HLA in healthy donors. Study details: Later, an analysis reported that the 130 or so validation repertoires had used the same platform as the roughly 700 first-cohort repertoires.

Separate from the approximately 670-subject first cohort was the roughly 130-subject validation cohort, to which the donors belonged. General study findings and limits: Most TCR sequences were rare, but some public TCRs occurred in many donors.

The CDR3 runs 17 residues. V lost 0 bases and J lost 5; bases outside the gene matches: 9. Germline V CDR1 and CDR2: SGHDT, YYEEEE. The table came from immunoSEQ multiplex PCR; TCRdb's copy has only in-frame clones and leaves some out. This table has over 120,000 clones, about 95% appearing once. Details on this clone: Its antigen is still unknown.

The TCR originated in a man between 18 and 29 years old in good health and CMV-seropositive. What was sequenced was PBMCs. V usage is TRBV5-6 and J usage is TRBJ2-1, with 9 bases that match TRBD2. The CDR3 loop is CASSLALGLAGNNEQFF. As DNA, the CDR3 is TGTGCCAGCAGCTTGGCTTTAGGCCTAGCGGGAAACAATGAGCAGTTCTTC.